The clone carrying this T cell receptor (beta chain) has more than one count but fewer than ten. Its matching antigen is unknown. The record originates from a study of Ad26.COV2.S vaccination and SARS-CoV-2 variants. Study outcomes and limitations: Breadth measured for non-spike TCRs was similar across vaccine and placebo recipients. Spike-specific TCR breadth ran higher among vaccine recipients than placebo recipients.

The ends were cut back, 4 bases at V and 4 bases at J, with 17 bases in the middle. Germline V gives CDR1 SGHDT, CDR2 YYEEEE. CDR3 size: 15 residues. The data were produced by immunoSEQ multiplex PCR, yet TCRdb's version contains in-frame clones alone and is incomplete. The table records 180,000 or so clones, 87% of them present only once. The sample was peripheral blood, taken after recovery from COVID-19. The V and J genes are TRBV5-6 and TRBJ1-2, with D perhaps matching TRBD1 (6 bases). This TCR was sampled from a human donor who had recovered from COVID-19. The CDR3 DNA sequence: TGTGCCAGCAGCCCGTCCGGGACAACGATCTATGGCTACACCTTC. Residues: CASSPSGTTIYGYTF.